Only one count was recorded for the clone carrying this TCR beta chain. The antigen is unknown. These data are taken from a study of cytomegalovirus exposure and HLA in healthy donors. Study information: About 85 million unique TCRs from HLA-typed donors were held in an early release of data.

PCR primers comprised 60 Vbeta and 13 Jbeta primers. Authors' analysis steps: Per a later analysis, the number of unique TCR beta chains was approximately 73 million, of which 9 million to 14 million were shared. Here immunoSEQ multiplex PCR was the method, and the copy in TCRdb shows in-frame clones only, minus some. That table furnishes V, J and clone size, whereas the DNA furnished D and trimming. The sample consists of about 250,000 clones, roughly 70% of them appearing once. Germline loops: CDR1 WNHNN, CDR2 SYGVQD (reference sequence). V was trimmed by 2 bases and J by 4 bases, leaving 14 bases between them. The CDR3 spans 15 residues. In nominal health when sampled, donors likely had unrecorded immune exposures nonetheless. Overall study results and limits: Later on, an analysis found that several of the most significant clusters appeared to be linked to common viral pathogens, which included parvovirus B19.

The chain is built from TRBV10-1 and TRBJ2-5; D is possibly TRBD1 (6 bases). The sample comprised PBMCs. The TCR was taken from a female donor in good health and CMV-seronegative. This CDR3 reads CASSERGRTAETQYF. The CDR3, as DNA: TGCGCCAGCAGTGAGAGGGGCAGGACAGCAGAGACCCAGTACTTC.